This T cell receptor (beta chain) was found in a study of cytomegalovirus exposure and HLA in healthy donors. This PCR relied on a set of 60 Vbeta primers and 13 Jbeta primers. Sequenced by immunoSEQ multiplex PCR; TCRdb stores in-frame clones only, minus some. Of 140,000 or so clones listed, approximately 9% are singletons. CDR3 size: 16 residues. CDR1 is MNHNS and CDR2 is SASEGT in the germline V gene. V lost 8 bases, J lost 10 bases, and 15 bases stayed unmatched. There are a few counts of this clone. The chain couples TRBV6-1 to TRBJ1-6; 9 nucleotides match TRBD1. Sequences were obtained from PBMCs. This TCR was recovered from a male donor in good health and CMV-seronegative. The CDR3 reads CASGQGRQGGRSPLHF. The CDR3 DNA is TGTGCCAGCGGTCAAGGCCGACAGGGGGGTCGGTCACCCCTCCACTTT.